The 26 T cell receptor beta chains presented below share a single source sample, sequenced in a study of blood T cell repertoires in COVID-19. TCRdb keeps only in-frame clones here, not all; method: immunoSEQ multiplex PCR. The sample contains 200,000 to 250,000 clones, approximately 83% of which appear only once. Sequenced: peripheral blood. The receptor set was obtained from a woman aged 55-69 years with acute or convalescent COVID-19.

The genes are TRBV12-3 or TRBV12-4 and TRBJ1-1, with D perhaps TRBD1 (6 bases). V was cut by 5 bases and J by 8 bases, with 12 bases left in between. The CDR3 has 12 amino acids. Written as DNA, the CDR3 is TGTGCCAGCAGTCCACAGGGCGGAGAAGCTTTCTTT. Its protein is CASSPQGGEAFF.

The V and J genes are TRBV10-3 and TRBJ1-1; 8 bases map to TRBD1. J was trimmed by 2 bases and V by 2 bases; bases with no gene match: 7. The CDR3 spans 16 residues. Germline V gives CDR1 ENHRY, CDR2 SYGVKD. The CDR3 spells CAISEVRDRPNTEAFF. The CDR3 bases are TGTGCCATCAGTGAGGTCCGGGACAGGCCTAACACTGAAGCTTTCTTT.

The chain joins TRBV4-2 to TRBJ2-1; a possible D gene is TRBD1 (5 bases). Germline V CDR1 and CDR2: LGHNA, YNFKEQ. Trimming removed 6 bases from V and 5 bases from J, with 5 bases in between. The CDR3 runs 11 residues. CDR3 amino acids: CASRTDNEQFF. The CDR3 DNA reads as TGTGCCAGCAGGACAGACAATGAGCAGTTCTTC.

CDR3 in amino acids: CASSLDWGGGTEAFF. The CDR3 DNA reads as TGTGCCAGCAGCTTAGATTGGGGCGGGGGGACTGAAGCTTTCTTT. The rearrangement joins TRBV11-2 to TRBJ1-1; D may be TRBD1 (5 bases). V lost 0 bases and J lost 5, with 13 bases in between. The CDR3 runs 15 residues. CDR1 and CDR2 (germline): SGHAT, FQNNGV.

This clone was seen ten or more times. CDR3 region: CASSEGMDRGRRNTIYF. CDR3 DNA: TGCGCCAGCAGTGAGGGTATGGACAGGGGGCGGCGAAACACCATATATTTT. The chain links TRBV10-1 to TRBJ1-3; TRBD1 matches at 11 bases. The CDR3 runs 17 residues. Losses at the gene ends were 2 bases for V and 5 bases for J; bases not matched to a gene: 8. Germline V lookup: CDR1 WNHNN, CDR2 SYGVQD (reference sequence).

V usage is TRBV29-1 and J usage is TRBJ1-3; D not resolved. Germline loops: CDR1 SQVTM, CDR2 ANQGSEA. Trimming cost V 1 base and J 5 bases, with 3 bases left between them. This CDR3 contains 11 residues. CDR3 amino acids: CSVEVRNTIYF. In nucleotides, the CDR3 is TGCAGCGTTGAAGTTAGAAACACCATATATTTT.

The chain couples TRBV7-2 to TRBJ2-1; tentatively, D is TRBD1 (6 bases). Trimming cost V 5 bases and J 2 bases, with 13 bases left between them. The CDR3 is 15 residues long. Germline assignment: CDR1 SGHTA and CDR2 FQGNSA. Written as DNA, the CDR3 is TGTGCCAGCAGCGTCGGACAGCTAGCCTACAATGAGCAGTTCTTC. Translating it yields CASSVGQLAYNEQFF.

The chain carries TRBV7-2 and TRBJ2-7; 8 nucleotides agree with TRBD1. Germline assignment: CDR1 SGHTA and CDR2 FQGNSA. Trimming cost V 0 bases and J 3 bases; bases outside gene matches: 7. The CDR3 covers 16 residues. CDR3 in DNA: TGTGCCAGCAGCTTAGCCCACCAAGGGACAGGCTACGAGCAGTACTTC. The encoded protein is CASSLAHQGTGYEQYF.

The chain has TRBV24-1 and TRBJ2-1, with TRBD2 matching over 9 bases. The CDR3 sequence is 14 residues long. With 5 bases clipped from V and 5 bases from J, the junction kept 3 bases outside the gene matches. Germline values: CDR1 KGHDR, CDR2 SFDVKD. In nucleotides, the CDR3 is TGTGCCACCAGTGGAGCGGGGGGCAACAATGAGCAGTTCTTC. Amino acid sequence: CATSGAGGNNEQFF.

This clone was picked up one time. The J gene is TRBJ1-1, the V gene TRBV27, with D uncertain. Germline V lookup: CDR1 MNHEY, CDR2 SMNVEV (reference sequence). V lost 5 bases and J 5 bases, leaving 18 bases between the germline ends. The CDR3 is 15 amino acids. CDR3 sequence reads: CASSPLLRVGTEAFF. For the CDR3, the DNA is TGTGCCAGCAGTCCTCTGTTGCGGGTGGGGACTGAAGCTTTCTTT.

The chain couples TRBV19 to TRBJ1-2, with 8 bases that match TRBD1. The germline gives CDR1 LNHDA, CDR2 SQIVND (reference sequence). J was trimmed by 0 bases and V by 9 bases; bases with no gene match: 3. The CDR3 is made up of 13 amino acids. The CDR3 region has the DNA TGTGCCAGCTCGGACAGGGCTAACTATGGCTACACCTTC. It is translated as CASSDRANYGYTF. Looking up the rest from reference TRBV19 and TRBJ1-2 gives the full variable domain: DGGITQSPKYLFRKEGQNVTLSCEQNLNHDAMYWYRQDPGQGLRLIYYSQIVNDFQKGDIAEGYSVSREKKESFPLTVTSAQKNPTAFYLCASSDRANYGYTFGSGTRLTVV.

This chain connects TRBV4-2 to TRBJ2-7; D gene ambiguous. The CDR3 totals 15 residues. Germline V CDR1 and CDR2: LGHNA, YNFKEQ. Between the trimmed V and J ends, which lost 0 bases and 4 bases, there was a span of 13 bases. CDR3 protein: CASSQENLGHYEQYF. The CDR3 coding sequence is TGTGCCAGCAGCCAAGAAAATCTAGGCCATTACGAGCAGTACTTC.

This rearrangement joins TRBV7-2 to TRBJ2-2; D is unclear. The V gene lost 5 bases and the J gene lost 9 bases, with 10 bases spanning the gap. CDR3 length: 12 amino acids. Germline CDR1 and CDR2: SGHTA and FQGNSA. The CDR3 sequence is CASSTTGWELFF. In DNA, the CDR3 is TGTGCCAGCAGCACTACCGGTTGGGAGCTGTTTTTT.

CDR3 sequence: CASRDRVSNTEAFF. In nucleotides, the CDR3 is TGTGCCAGCAGAGACAGGGTTTCGAACACTGAAGCTTTCTTT. The V call is TRBV6-5, the J call TRBJ1-1; 7 nucleotides agree with TRBD1. Trimming at V came to 6 bases and at J to 1 base, leaving 5 bases not matched to a gene. CDR3 length: 14 amino acids. Germline values: CDR1 MNHEY, CDR2 SVGAGI.

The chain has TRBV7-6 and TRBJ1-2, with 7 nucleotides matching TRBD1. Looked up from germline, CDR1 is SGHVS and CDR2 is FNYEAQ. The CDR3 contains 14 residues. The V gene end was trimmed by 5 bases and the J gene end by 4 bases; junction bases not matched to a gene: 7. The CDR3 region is CASSPRQGLYGYTF. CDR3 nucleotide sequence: TGTGCCAGCAGCCCTAGACAGGGACTCTATGGCTACACCTTC. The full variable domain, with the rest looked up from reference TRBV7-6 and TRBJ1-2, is GAGVSQSPRYKVTKRGQDVALRCDPISGHVSLYWYRQALGQGPEFLTYFNYEAQQDKSGLPNDRFSAERPEGSISTLTIQRTEQRDSAMYRCASSPRQGLYGYTFGSGTRLTVV.

CDR3 bases: TGCGCCAGCAGCCAAGTTGAGGGCTCACCCCTCCACTTT. This codes for CASSQVEGSPLHF. The V call is TRBV4-1, the J call TRBJ1-6; unclear D gene. The length of the CDR3 is 13 residues. The V end was cut by 1 base, the J end by 10 bases, with 8 bases between. Germline V gene lookup returns CDR1 MGHRA and CDR2 YSYEKL.

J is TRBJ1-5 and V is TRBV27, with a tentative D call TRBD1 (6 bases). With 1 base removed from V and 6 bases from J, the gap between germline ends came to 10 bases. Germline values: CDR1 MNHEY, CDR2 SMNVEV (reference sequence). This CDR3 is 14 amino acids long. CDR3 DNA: TGTGCCAGCAGTTTATACAGGGTGGGTCAGCCCCAGCATTTT. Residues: CASSLYRVGQPQHF.

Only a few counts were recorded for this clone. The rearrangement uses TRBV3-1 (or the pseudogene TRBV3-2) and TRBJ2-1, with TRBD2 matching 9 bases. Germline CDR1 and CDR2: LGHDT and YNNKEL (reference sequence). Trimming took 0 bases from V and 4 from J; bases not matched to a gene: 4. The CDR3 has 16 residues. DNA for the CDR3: TGTGCCAGCAGCCAAGATTCGGCGGGGGGGTACAATGAGCAGTTCTTC. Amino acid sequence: CASSQDSAGGYNEQFF.

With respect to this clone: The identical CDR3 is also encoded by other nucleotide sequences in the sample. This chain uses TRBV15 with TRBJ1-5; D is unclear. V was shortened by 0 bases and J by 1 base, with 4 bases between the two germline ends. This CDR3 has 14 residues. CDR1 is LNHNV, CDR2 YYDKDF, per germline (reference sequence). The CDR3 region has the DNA TGTGCCACCAGCAGAGATACAAGCAATCAGCCCCAGCATTTT. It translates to CATSRDTSNQPQHF. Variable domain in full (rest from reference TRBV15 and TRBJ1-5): DAMVIQNPRYQVTQFGKPVTLSCSQTLNHNVMYWYQQKSSQAPKLLFHYYDKDFNNEADTPDNFQSRRPNTSFCFLDIRSPGLGDTAMYLCATSRDTSNQPQHFGDGTRLSIL.

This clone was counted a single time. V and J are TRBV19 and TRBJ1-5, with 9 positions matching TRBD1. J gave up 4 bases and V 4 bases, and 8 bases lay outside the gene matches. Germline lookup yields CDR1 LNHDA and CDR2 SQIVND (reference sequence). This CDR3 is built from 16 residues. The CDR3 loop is CASSRTGTGINQPQHF. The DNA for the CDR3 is TGTGCCAGTAGTAGAACCGGGACAGGGATTAATCAGCCCCAGCATTTT.

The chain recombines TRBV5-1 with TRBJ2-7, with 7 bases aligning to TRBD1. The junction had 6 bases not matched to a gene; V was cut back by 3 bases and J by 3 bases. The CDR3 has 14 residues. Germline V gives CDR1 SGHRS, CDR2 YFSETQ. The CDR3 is CASSSQGQNYEQYF. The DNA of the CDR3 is TGCGCCAGCAGCTCCCAGGGACAGAACTACGAGCAGTACTTC.

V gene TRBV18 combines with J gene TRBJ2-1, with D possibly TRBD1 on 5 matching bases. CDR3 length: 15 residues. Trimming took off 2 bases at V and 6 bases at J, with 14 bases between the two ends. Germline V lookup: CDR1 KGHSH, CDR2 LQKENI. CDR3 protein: CASSPSKAGPNEQFF. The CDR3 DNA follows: TGTGCCAGCTCACCAAGCAAGGCAGGGCCCAATGAGCAGTTCTTC.

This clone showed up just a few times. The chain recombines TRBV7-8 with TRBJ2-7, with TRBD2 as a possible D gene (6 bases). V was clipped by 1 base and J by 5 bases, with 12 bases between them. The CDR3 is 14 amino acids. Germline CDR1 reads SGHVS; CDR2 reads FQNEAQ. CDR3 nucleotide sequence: TGTGCCAGCAGCTTAGGGGGGGTCGGCGACGAGCAGTACTTC. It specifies CASSLGGVGDEQYF.

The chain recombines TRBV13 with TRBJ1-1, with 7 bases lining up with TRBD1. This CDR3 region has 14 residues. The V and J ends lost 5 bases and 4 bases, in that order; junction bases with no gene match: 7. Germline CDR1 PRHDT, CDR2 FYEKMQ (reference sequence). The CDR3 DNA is TGTGCCAGCAGCCCGGGACAGACCGGCACTGAAGCTTTCTTT. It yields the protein CASSPGQTGTEAFF.

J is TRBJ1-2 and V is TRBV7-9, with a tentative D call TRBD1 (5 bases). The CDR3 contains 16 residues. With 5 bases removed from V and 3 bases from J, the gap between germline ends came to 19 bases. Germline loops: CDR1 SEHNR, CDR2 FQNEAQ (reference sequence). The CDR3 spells CASSQPTDVTDYGYTF. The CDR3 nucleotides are TGTGCCAGCAGCCAACCGACAGACGTAACGGACTATGGCTACACCTTC.

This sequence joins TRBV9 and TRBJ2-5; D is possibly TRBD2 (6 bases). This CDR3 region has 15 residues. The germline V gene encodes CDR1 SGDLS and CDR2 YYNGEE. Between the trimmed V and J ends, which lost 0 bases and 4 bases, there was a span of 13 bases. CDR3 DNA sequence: TGTGCCAGCAGCGTAGCTGCGGGACCAGCAGAGACCCAGTACTTC. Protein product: CASSVAAGPAETQYF.